Reported below is one T cell receptor beta chain. The data are from a study of graft-versus-host responses after intestinal transplantation. The table came from immunoSEQ multiplex PCR; TCRdb's copy has only in-frame clones and leaves some out. The repertoire holds roughly 80,000 clones, with 80% to 95% as singletons. V dropped 3 bases and J dropped 8 bases, with 10 bases sitting between them. The germline V gene has CDR1 DFQATT and CDR2 SNEGSKA (reference sequence). This CDR3 region has 11 residues. Source: PBMCs, taken 98 days after intestinal transplantation. The chain couples TRBV20-1 to TRBJ1-2; no definite D call. This clonotype was obtained from a human patient who received an intestinal transplant, so some T cells may come from the graft donor. DNA of the CDR3: TGCAGTGCTAGTGGGTTGGGGGGCTACACCTTC. It yields the protein CSASGLGGYTF.